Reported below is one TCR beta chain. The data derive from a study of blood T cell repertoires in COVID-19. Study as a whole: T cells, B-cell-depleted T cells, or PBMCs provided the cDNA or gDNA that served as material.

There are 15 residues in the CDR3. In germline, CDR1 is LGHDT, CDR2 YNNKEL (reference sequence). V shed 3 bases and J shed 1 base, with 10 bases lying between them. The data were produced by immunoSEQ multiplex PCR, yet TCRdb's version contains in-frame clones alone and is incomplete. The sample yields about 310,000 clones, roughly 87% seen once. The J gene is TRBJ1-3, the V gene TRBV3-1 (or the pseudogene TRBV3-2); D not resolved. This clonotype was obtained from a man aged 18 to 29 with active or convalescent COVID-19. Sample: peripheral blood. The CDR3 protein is CASSHQFNSGNTIYF. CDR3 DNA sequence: TGTGCCAGCAGCCACCAGTTTAATTCTGGAAACACCATATATTTT.